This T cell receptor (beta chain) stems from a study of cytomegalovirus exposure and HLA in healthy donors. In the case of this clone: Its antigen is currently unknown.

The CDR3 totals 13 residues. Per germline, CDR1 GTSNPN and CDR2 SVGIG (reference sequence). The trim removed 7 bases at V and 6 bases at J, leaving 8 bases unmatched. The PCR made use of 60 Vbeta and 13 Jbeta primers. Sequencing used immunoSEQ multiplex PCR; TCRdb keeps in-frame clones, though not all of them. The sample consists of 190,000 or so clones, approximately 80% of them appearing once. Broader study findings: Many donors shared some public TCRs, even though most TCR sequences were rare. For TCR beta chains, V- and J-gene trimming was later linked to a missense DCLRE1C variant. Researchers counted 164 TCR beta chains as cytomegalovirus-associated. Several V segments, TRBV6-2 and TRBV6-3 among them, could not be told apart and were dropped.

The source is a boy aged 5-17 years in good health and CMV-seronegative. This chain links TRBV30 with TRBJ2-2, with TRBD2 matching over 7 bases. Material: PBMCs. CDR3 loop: CASSLAAPGELFF. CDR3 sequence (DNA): TGTGCCTCCAGTCTAGCGGCCCCCGGGGAGCTGTTTTTT.